This T cell receptor beta chain came from a study of shared clonotypes between healthy human individuals. About this clone: The antigen remains undetermined.

The assay was run at deep level. Sequencing was performed with immunoSEQ multiplex PCR; in TCRdb, only in-frame clones are kept and a portion is missing. The sample lists a few million clones; 95% were seen once. From germline, CDR1 is SGHDT and CDR2 YYEEEE. The CDR3 is 15 residues long. V was trimmed by 0 bases and J by 6 bases, leaving 13 bases between them. Study-wide points: Some clonotypes were shared by all four sorted-subset donors, while others were not shared. The non-shared ones had lower generation probabilities than the shared ones. Clonotype sharing among donors was expected to depend on sequencing depth.

The chain combines TRBV5-6 with TRBJ2-1, with D perhaps matching TRBD1 (6 bases). Sequencing was done on a sample of naive CD4+ T cells sorted from blood. This sample's subset: CD45RA+ positively selected. This sequence originates from a man aged 18 to 30 in good health. For the CDR3, the DNA is TGTGCCAGCAGCTTGGTACAGGGTCCGGGCAATGAGCAGTTCTTC. It yields the protein CASSLVQGPGNEQFF.